One sample yielded the 20 T cell receptor beta chains listed below, sequenced in a study of shared clonotypes between healthy human individuals. This table comes from immunoSEQ multiplex PCR, and its TCRdb copy is limited to in-frame clones, with some not included. The sample has some 2,500,000 clones, approximately 93% seen once. The specimen was naive CD4+ T cells from PBMCs. Subset described: CD45RA+ positively selected. These receptors all come from a man aged 18 to 29 in good health. Some clones in this sample may be carry-over from other donors' samples.

The chain combines TRBV6-1 with TRBJ1-4; possibly TRBD1 for D (6 bases). The CDR3 runs 15 residues. The germline V and J ends were trimmed by 2 bases and 6 bases, with 13 bases remaining between them. CDR1 is MNHNS, CDR2 SASEGT, per germline. As DNA, the CDR3 is TGTGCCAGCAGTGAACCGTCAAAGGGGGATGAAAAACTGTTTTTT. Its protein product is CASSEPSKGDEKLFF.

The chain uses TRBV28 and TRBJ1-1; TRBD1 is a possible D gene (6 bases). CDR3 length: 15 amino acids. Trimming took off 3 bases at V and 3 bases at J, with 14 bases between the two ends. Germline-derived CDR1 and CDR2 are MDHEN and SYDVKM. The CDR3 reads CASSLGGGLDTEAFF. The CDR3 DNA sequence: TGTGCCAGCAGTTTGGGCGGGGGGCTAGACACTGAAGCTTTCTTT.

The rearrangement joins TRBV2 to TRBJ1-2; weak D call: TRBD1 (5 bases). V was trimmed by 5 bases and J by 6 bases, leaving 13 bases between them. CDR1 SNHLY and CDR2 FYNNEI come from the germline V gene. The CDR3 totals 13 residues. The CDR3 sequence: CASSSDRTNGYTF. The CDR3 nucleotides read TGTGCCAGCAGTTCCGACAGAACGAATGGCTACACCTTC.

J is TRBJ1-2 and V is TRBV7-6; tentative D call: TRBD1 (5 bases). CDR3 length: 17 residues. The germline gives CDR1 SGHVS, CDR2 FNYEAQ. The germline V and J ends were trimmed by 0 bases and 2 bases, with 16 bases remaining between them. The CDR3 here is CASSLARGGRMNYGYTF. The DNA of the CDR3 is TGTGCCAGCAGCTTAGCGAGGGGAGGCAGAATGAACTATGGCTACACCTTC.

The rearrangement uses TRBV6-1 and TRBJ2-7, with 9 bases lining up with TRBD2. CDR3 length equals 13 residues. Trimming took 6 bases from V and 9 from J; bases not matched to a gene: 9. The germline V gene encodes CDR1 MNHNS and CDR2 SASEGT. The CDR3 here is CASRARGGPGQYF. In DNA, the CDR3 is TGTGCCAGCAGGGCGCGGGGGGGGCCTGGGCAGTACTTC.

The gene calls are TRBV30 and TRBJ2-6; the match to TRBD1 covers 7 bases. The V gene end was trimmed by 2 bases and the J gene end by 0 bases; junction bases not matched to a gene: 13. Germline loops: CDR1 GTSNPN, CDR2 SVGIG (reference sequence). CDR3 length equals 19 residues. The DNA of the CDR3 is TGTGCCTGGAGTTCCCGGGACAGTTACGTCTCCTCTGGGGCCAACGTCCTGACTTTC. Its protein is CAWSSRDSYVSSGANVLTF.

The J gene is TRBJ2-5, the V gene TRBV7-8; either TRBD1 or TRBD2 may fit D (7 bases each). V lost 7 bases and J 5 bases, leaving 17 bases between the germline ends. Germline V gene sequence: CDR1 SGHVS, CDR2 FQNEAQ. CDR3 length equals 14 residues. CDR3 sequence reads: CASIQGGDKETQYF. The DNA of the CDR3 is TGTGCCAGCATCCAGGGGGGGGATAAGGAGACCCAGTACTTC.

Note on this clone: This specimen includes other DNA sequences encoding the same CDR3. The CDR3 DNA sequence: TGTGCCAGCAGTGAAGGCACAGGGGGCTACGAGCAGTACTTC. Translating gives CASSEGTGGYEQYF. This sequence joins TRBV6-1 and TRBJ2-7; 8 nucleotides align to TRBD1. Germline-derived CDR1 and CDR2 are MNHNS and SASEGT. There are 14 residues in the CDR3. V lost 1 base and J lost 3; bases outside the gene matches: 2.

Notes on this clone: This specimen includes other DNA sequences encoding the same CDR3. This sequence joins TRBV9 and TRBJ1-1; D gene uncertain. V lost 0 bases, J lost 0 bases, and 6 bases lay in between. The CDR3 is made up of 14 amino acids. Germline CDR1 reads SGDLS; CDR2 reads YYNGEE. CDR3 in DNA: TGTGCCAGCAGCGTAGGGGGAGTGAACACTGAAGCTTTCTTT. It encodes CASSVGGVNTEAFF.

This chain uses TRBV2 with TRBJ2-2; D gene uncertain. The germline V gene has CDR1 SNHLY and CDR2 FYNNEI. The V gene lost 11 bases and the J gene lost 0 bases, with 16 bases spanning the gap. The CDR3 is made up of 15 amino acids. This chain's CDR3 is CAVTRASANTGELFF. CDR3 sequence (DNA): TGTGCCGTCACCCGCGCCAGCGCGAACACCGGGGAGCTGTTTTTT.

The chain links TRBV7-9 to TRBJ2-5; tentative D call: TRBD2 (5 bases). Germline V lookup: CDR1 SEHNR, CDR2 FQNEAQ (reference sequence). V lost 6 bases and J 3 bases, leaving 11 bases between the germline ends. The CDR3 loop spans 13 amino acids. DNA of the CDR3: TGTGCCAGCAGAGAGGGATCAGAAGAGACCCAGTACTTC. Protein product: CASREGSEETQYF.

The chain employs TRBV7-3 and TRBJ2-3; 12 bases fit TRBD1. There are 16 residues in the CDR3. Germline CDR1 SGHTA, CDR2 FQGTGA. With V trimmed by 2 bases and J by 6 bases, 6 bases remained unmatched. The CDR3 reads CASSLQPGQGADTQYF. As DNA, the CDR3 is TGTGCCAGCAGCTTACAACCGGGACAGGGGGCGGATACGCAGTATTTT.

Turning to this clone: Within the sample, other DNA sequences also encode this same CDR3. The chain employs TRBV28 and TRBJ2-2; the D is unclear. Trimming removed 6 bases at V and 6 bases at J, with 11 bases between. Germline CDR1 is MDHEN and CDR2 is SYDVKM. CDR3 length: 13 amino acids. CDR3 bases: TGTGCCAGCAGATCAGGTGGGGCCGGGGAGCTGTTTTTT. Translation gives CASRSGGAGELFF.

Written as DNA, the CDR3 is TGTGCCAGCACCCCGCGGGGCTCCTATAATTCACCCCTCCACTTT. This sequence encodes CASTPRGSYNSPLHF. The chain is built from TRBV6-5 and TRBJ1-6; D gene ambiguous. This CDR3 is 15 amino acids long. The germline V and J ends were trimmed by 7 bases and 0 bases, with 10 bases remaining between them. Germline CDR1 is MNHEY and CDR2 is SVGAGI.

This chain links TRBV20-1 with TRBJ2-3; D is uncertain. Germline loops: CDR1 DFQATT, CDR2 SNEGSKA (reference sequence). Trimming took 3 bases from V and 8 from J, leaving 6 bases between them. This CDR3 has 10 amino acids. The CDR3 region has the DNA TGCAGTGCTAGCCAGGCTACGCAGTATTTT. This gives the protein CSASQATQYF.

This clone was detected only once. The chain uses TRBV9 and TRBJ2-1; maybe TRBD2 (6 bases). The CDR3 loop spans 15 amino acids. Germline lookup yields CDR1 SGDLS and CDR2 YYNGEE. The V end lost 1 base, the J end lost 5 bases, and 13 bases lay between the germline ends. DNA of the CDR3: TGTGCCAGCAGCGTAACCCTGCGGGATGACAATGAGCAGTTCTTC. Its translation: CASSVTLRDDNEQFF.

This chain uses TRBV6-6 with TRBJ1-1; D not certain. Trimming stripped 3 bases from V and 1 base from J, with 9 bases between. CDR3 length equals 14 residues. Looked up from germline, CDR1 is MNHNY and CDR2 is SVGAGI (reference sequence). The CDR3 DNA is TGTGCCAGCAGTTATTACCGGGGGAACACTGAAGCTTTCTTT. Its protein product is CASSYYRGNTEAFF.

On this clone: The same CDR3 can be traced to other DNA sequences in this sample. The J gene is TRBJ2-7, the V gene TRBV6-5, with D possibly TRBD1 on 6 matching bases. Germline V gene sequence: CDR1 MNHEY, CDR2 SVGAGI. CDR3 length: 13 amino acids. Trimming shortened V by 2 bases and J by 4 bases, and 9 bases separated the two germline ends. The CDR3 DNA is TGTGCCAGCAGTTACAGGCAGGGGTACGAGCAGTACTTC. It codes for CASSYRQGYEQYF.

The rearrangement uses TRBV7-9 and TRBJ2-2; weak D call: TRBD1 (5 bases). V was clipped by 1 base and J by 0 bases, with 12 bases between them. Germline V CDR1 and CDR2: SEHNR, FQNEAQ (reference sequence). The CDR3 contains 17 residues. The CDR3 DNA follows: TGTGCCAGCAGCTTAGTCGCAGGGTGGGCGAACACCGGGGAGCTGTTTTTT. Its translation is CASSLVAGWANTGELFF.

Points on this clone: Other DNA sequences in the sample encode the same CDR3. The genes are TRBV7-9 and TRBJ1-5; tentative D call: TRBD1 (5 bases). The CDR3 is 15 residues long. The V end lost 5 bases, the J end lost 2 bases, and 13 bases lay between the germline ends. Germline CDR1 SEHNR, CDR2 FQNEAQ (reference sequence). In nucleotides, the CDR3 is TGTGCCAGCAGCCCCCGTGGGGGTGGCAATCAGCCCCAGCATTTT. This translates into CASSPRGGGNQPQHF. Drawing the rest from reference TRBV7-9 and TRBJ1-5, the complete variable domain is DTGVSQNPRHKITKRGQNVTFRCDPISEHNRLYWYRQTLGQGPEFLTYFQNEAQLEKSRLLSDRFSAERPKGSFSTLEIQRTEQGDSAMYLCASSPRGGGNQPQHFGDGTRLSIL.